This T cell receptor beta chain was found in a study of a mutant IDH1 vaccine in newly diagnosed glioma. Study at large: Of the patients given treatment, around 60% were male and about 38% were female, and a mean age of roughly 40 years was recorded. The therapy given earlier, which was standard therapy, consisted of radiotherapy, temozolomide, or both, and most of the patients received both. Week 35 brought visit V12, which was followed by visit V13 at week 47. Study conclusions and caveats: Pseudoprogression apparently lacked any relation to changes in top peripheral T cell clonotypes.

Time point here: week 35, safety follow-up. Alongside topical imiquimod, each dose of vaccine comprised 300 ug of mutant IDH1 20-mer peptide. Sequenced by immunoSEQ multiplex PCR; TCRdb stores in-frame clones only, minus some. Altogether about 68,000 clones are present, approximately 81% being singletons, with the ten largest covering over 9.5%. As concerns this clone: As yet, its antigen is unknown.

Germline values: CDR1 LGHNT, CDR2 FRNRAP. The CDR3 runs 14 residues. V was pared by 2 bases and J by 4 bases, with 11 bases between. This clonotype originated in a man aged 18-30 years with glioma. This specimen consisted of PBMCs, obtained from a glioma patient whose treatment included an IDH1 peptide vaccine. J is TRBJ1-2 and V is TRBV12-5; possible D gene TRBD1, 6 bases. CDR3 coding DNA: TGTGCTAGTGGTTTGTCGACAGGCGGCTATGGCTACACCTTC. Protein: CASGLSTGGYGYTF.